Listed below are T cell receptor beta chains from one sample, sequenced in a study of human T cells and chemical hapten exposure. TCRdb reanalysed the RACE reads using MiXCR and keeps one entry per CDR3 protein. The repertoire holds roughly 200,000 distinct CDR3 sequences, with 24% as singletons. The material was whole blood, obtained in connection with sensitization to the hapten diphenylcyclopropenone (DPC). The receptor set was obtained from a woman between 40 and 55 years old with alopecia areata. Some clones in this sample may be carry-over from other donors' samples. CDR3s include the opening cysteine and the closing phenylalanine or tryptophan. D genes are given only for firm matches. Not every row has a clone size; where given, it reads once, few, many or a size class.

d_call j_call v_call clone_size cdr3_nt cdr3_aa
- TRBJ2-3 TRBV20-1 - TGCAGTGCTAGAGCCCCCGGGGAGCGGGCGCTTGGGGATACGCAGTATTTT CSARAPGERALGDTQYF
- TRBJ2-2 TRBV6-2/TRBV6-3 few TGTGCCAGCACCCCCGAGGGTCTGTTGAACACCGGGGAGCTGTTTTTT CASTPEGLLNTGELFF
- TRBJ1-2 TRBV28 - TGTGCCAGCACCCGACAGGCCCCTGGCTACACCTTC CASTRQAPGYTF
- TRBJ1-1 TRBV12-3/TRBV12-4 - TGTGCCAGCAGTTTTACCCGGGAGGGGGCTTTCTTT CASSFTREGAFF
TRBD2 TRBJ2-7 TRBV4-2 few TGTGCCAGCAGCCAAGGACGCGGGAGCTCCTACGAGCAGTACTTC CASSQGRGSSYEQYF
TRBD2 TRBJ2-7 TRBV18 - TGTGCCAGCTCATCGACCGGGACTAGCGGGATCTCCTACGAGCAGTACTTC CASSSTGTSGISYEQYF
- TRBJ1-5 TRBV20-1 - TGCAGTGCTAGAGATCCGCAGGGAGGGAGAAATCAGCCCCAGCATTTT CSARDPQGGRNQPQHF
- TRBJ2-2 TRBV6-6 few TGTGCCAGCAGACCGAACTTAGCGGAAGCCGGGGAGCTGTTTTTT CASRPNLAEAGELFF
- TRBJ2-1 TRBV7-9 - TGTGCCAGCAGCTGGCCGCGGGCGGCCGGTTACAATGAGCAGTTCTTC CASSWPRAAGYNEQFF
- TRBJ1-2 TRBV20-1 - TGCAGCCGATACAGGCCTAACTATGGCTACACCTTC CSRYRPNYGYTF
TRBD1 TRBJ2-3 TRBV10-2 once TGCGCCAGCAGTGTACAGGGGCCGGGAGATACGCAGTATTTT CASSVQGPGDTQYF
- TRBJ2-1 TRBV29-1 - TGCAGCGTTGAAGAGCAGGGGTACAATGAGCAGTTCTTC CSVEEQGYNEQFF
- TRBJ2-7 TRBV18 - TGTGCCAGCTCACCACAGGGGCCGCCTCTCTACGAGCAGTACTTC CASSPQGPPLYEQYF
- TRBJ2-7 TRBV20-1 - TGCAGTGCTAGAGATGGCGCCCCCTACGAGCAGTACTTC CSARDGAPYEQYF
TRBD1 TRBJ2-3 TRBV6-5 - TGTGCCAGCAGTTACAGGGGGCCCACAGATACGCAGTATTTT CASSYRGPTDTQYF
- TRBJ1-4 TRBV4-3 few TGCGCCAGCAGAGGCCAGGATGCATCAACTAATGAAAAACTGTTTTTT CASRGQDASTNEKLFF
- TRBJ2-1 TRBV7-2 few TGTGCCAGCAGCCCTTCCGGGGCGAGCTCCTACAATGAGCAGTTCTTC CASSPSGASSYNEQFF
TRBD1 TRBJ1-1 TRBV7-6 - TGTGCCAGCAGCTTAGCGGGGACAGGGGTAGGGGAAGCTTTCTTT CASSLAGTGVGEAFF
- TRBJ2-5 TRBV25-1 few TGTGCCAGCAGTGAATGGGACGAGACCCAGTACTTC CASSEWDETQYF
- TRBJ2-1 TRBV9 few TGTGCCAGCAGCGTGAGCGTTCGGGCCGGCTCCTACAATGAGCAGTTCTTC CASSVSVRAGSYNEQFF
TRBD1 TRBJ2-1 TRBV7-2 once TGTGCCAGCAGCTTAGCTTTTTACAGGGGCGATGAGCAGTTCTTC CASSLAFYRGDEQFF
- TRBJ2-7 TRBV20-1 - TGCAGTGCCCTAGCCTCGGGCTACGAGCAGTACTTC CSALASGYEQYF
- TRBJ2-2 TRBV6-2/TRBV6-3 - TGTGCCAGCAGTTACCCGACATCGGGCACCGGGGAGCTGTTTTTT CASSYPTSGTGELFF
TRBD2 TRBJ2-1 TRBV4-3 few TGCGCCAGCAGCCAAGATCCGGATGGAATAGCGGGAGGTGAGGACGATGAGCAGTTCTTC CASSQDPDGIAGGEDDEQFF
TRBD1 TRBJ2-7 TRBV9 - TGTGCCAGCAGCGTAGGACAGGGGGGAACCTACGAGCAGTACTTC CASSVGQGGTYEQYF
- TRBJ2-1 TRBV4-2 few TGTGCCAGCAGCCAAGATCTGACTACCTCAGGGGAGCAGTTCTTC CASSQDLTTSGEQFF
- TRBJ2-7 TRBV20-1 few TGCAGTGCTAGTCAGTTCTACGAGCAGTACTTC CSASQFYEQYF
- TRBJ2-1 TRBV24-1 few TGTGCCACCAGTAATGTGGCCTACAATGAGCAGTTCTTC CATSNVAYNEQFF
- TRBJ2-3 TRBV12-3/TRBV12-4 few TGTGCCAGCAGTCAACAGGGAGGGCGCACAGATACGCAGTATTTT CASSQQGGRTDTQYF
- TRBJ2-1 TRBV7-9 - TGTGCCAGCAACAAATTCTCCGCGGGCCACAATGAGCAGTTCTTC CASNKFSAGHNEQFF
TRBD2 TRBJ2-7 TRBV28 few TGTGCCAGCAGCCCCGGGGGGGCGGGTGAGCAGTACTTC CASSPGGAGEQYF
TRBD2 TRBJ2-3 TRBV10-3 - TGTGCCATCAGGAGCGGACTAGCGGGAGAAGCACGGTATAGCACGGATACGCAGTATTTT CAIRSGLAGEARYSTDTQYF
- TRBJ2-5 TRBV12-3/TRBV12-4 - TGTGCCAGCAGTTTCATTAGGGAGACCCAGTACTTC CASSFIRETQYF
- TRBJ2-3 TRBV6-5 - TGTGCCAGCAGATCTTCCCGAGTAGGCCGTACCAGGGAATCCACAGATACGCAGTATTTT CASRSSRVGRTRESTDTQYF
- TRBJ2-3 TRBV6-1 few TGTGCCACCCAGGGTCTCACAGATACGCAGTATTTT CATQGLTDTQYF
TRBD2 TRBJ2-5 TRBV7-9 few TGTGCCAGCAGCTTTGTCCCAGCGGGAGTCCAAGAGACCCAGTACTTC CASSFVPAGVQETQYF
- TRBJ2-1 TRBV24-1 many TGTGCCACCAAGGAGTTCAATGAGCAGTTCTTC CATKEFNEQFF
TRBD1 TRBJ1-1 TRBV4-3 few TGCGCCAGCCAAAATCTCCGCGGACAGGGGGCCACTGAAGCTTTCTTT CASQNLRGQGATEAFF
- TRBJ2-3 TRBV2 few TGTGCCAGCAGAAGGGCGGGTTTTGATCGAGATACGCAGTATTTT CASRRAGFDRDTQYF
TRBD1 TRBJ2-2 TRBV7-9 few TGTGCCAGCAGCCGTGACAGGGGGCGAGGGGAGCTGTTTTTT CASSRDRGRGELFF
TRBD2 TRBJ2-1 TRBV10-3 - TGTGCCATCAGTGAGGTCCTAGCGGGAGTGGGTGAGCAGTTCTTC CAISEVLAGVGEQFF
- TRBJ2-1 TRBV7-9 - TGTGCCAGCAGCTCCGCGCTGGATGAGCAGTTCTTC CASSSALDEQFF
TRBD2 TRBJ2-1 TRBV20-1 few TGCAGTGCTCAAAGGGGACTAGCCCACAATGAGCAGTTCTTC CSAQRGLAHNEQFF
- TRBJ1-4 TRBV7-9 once TGTGCCAGCAGCTTAGAGGGGCTGAAACTGTTTTTT CASSLEGLKLFF
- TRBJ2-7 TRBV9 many TGTGCCAGCAGCGGAACTTTCCACGAGCAGTACTTC CASSGTFHEQYF
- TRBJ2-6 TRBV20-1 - TGCAGTGCTAGAGGGCAGGGAGGCGCTGGGGCCAACGTCCTGACTTTC CSARGQGGAGANVLTF
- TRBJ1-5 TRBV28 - TGTGCCAGCAGTTCCCACGTGCGAGGCAATCAGCCCCAGCATTTT CASSSHVRGNQPQHF
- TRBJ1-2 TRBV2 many TGTGCCAGCAGTGAAACGGGATTATTGGATGGCTACACCTTC CASSETGLLDGYTF
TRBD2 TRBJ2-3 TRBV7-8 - TGTGCCAGCAGCCCGGGGACTAGCGGGGGACTCACAGATACGCAGTATTTT CASSPGTSGGLTDTQYF